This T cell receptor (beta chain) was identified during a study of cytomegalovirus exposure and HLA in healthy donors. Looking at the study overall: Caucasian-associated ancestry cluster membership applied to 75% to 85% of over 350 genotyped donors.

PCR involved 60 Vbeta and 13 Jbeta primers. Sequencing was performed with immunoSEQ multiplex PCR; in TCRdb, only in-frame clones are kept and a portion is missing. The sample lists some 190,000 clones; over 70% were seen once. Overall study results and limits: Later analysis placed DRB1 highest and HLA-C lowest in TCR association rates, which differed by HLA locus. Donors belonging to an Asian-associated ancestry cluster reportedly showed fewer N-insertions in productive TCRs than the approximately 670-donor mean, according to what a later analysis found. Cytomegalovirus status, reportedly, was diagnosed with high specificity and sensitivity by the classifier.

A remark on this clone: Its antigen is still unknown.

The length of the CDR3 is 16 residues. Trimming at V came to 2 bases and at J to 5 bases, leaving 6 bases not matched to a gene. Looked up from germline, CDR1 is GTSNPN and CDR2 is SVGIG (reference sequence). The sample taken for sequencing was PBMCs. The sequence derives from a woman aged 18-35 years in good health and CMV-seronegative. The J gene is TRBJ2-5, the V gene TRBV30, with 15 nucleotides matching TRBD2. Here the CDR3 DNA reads TGTGCCTGGAGTTTGGGACTAGCGGGAGGAAGTGAGACCCAGTACTTC. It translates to CAWSLGLAGGSETQYF.